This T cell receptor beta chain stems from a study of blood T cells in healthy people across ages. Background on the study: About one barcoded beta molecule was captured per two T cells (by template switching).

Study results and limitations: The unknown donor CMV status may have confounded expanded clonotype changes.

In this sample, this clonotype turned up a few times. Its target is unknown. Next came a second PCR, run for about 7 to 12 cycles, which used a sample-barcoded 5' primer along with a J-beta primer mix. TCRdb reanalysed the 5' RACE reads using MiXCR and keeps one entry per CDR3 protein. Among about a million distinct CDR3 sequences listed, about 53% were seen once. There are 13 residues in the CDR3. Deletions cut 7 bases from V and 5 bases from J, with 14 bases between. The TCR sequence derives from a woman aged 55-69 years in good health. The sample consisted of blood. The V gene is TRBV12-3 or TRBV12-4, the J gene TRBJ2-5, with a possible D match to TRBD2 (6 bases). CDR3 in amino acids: CASTIHREETQYF. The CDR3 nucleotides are TGTGCCAGCACCATCCACCGGGAGGAGACCCAGTACTTC.